This entry is about one T cell receptor beta chain. Its antigen is not identified. The PCR had 60 Vbeta and 13 Jbeta primers. Repertoires were generated with immunoSEQ multiplex PCR, while TCRdb's copy carries only in-frame clones and drops some. Among under 250,000 clones listed, roughly 83% were seen once. Although they were nominally healthy when sampled, donors likely had unrecorded immune exposures. The CDR3 is made up of 13 amino acids. Germline values: CDR1 SQVTM, CDR2 ANQGSEA. Trimming left V 5 bases short and J 5 bases short, with 14 bases between. The data derive from a study of cytomegalovirus exposure and HLA in healthy donors. Study-level findings and limits: As a later analysis showed, a missense DCLRE1C variant was linked to trimming of TCR beta V- and J-genes. Evidence from a later analysis indicated that most CMV-associated TCR beta chains looked HLA-restricted.

The sequence was obtained from a boy aged 2 to 9 in good health and CMV-seronegative. The chain employs TRBV29-1 and TRBJ2-3; the D gene is possibly TRBD2 (6 bases). Material: PBMCs. The CDR3 DNA is TGCAGCGTTCTCGGGACTTTCGGAGATACGCAGTATTTT. It codes for CSVLGTFGDTQYF.